This T cell receptor (beta chain) was profiled in a study of blood T cell repertoires in COVID-19. Data came from immunoSEQ multiplex PCR; TCRdb stores just in-frame clones and leaves some out. The sample lists some 240,000 clones; approximately 82% were seen once. The germline V gene has CDR1 MDHEN and CDR2 SYDVKM. The CDR3 length is 15 residues. The ends were cut back, 6 bases at V and 0 bases at J, with 12 bases in the middle. Specimen: peripheral blood. This chain connects TRBV28 to TRBJ1-5; D is possibly TRBD1 (5 bases). The clonotype comes from a man aged 50-60 years with active or convalescent COVID-19. Written as DNA, the CDR3 is TGTGCCAGCAGGGAAACAGGAAATAGCAATCAGCCCCAGCATTTT. As protein: CASRETGNSNQPQHF.